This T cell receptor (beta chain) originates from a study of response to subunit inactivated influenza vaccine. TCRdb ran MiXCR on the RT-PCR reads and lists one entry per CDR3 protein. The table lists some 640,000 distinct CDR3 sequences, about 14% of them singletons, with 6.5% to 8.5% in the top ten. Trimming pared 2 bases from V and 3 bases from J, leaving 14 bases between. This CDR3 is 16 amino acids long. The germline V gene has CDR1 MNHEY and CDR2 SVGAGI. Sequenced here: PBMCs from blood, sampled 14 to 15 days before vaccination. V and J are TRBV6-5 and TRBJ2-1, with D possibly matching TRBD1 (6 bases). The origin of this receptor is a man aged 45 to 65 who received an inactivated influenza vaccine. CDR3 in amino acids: CASSYPLGADYNEQFF. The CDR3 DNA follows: TGTGCCAGCAGTTACCCGCTGGGGGCAGACTACAATGAGCAGTTCTTC.